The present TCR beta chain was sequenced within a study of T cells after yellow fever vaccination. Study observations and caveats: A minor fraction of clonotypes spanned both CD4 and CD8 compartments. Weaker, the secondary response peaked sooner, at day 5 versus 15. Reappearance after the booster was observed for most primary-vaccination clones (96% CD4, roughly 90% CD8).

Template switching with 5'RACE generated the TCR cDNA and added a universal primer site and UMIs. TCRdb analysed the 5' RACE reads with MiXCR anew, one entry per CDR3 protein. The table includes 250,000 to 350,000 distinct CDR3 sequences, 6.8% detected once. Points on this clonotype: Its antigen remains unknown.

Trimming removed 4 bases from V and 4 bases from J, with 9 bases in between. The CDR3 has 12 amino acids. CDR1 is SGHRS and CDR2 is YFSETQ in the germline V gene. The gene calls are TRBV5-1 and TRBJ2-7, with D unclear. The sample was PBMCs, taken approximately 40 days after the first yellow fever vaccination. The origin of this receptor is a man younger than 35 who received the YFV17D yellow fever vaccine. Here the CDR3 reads CASSTDGYEQYV. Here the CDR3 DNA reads TGCGCCAGCAGCACCGATGGTTACGAGCAGTACGTC.